Each of the 9 T cell receptor beta chains below was sequenced from the same sample in a study of shared clonotypes between healthy human individuals (dated by TCRdb to the early 2020s). For the CD8 naive samples, CD45RO-negative cells were positively selected for CCR7, yielding a CD45RA+CCR7+ population from which TemRA cells were excluded. Library preparation used the immunoSEQ multiplex PCR assay. This is the immuneACCESS table as TCRdb keeps it, with only in-frame sequences that have V and J called. A part of the clones is gone; compared with another copy, unresolved V genes explain less than half, and the rest is unexplained. The sample table holds 2 million to 2.5 million clones, of which 93% were seen once. More than 1.5% of the sample lies in the top ten. The sequenced sample was naive CD8+ T cells from PBMCs. The cell subset or site tag for this specimen amounts to: CD45RA+CCR7+. The receptors derive from a man between 18 and 29 years old in good health. Some clones in this sample may be carry-over from other donors' samples.

V gene TRBV13 combines with J gene TRBJ2-3; D unresolved. The germline V gene encodes CDR1 PRHDT and CDR2 FYEKMQ (reference sequence). V was clipped by 2 bases and J by 1 base, with 7 bases between them. The CDR3 is made up of 14 amino acids. This chain's CDR3 is CASSLLFGTDTQYF. In DNA form, the CDR3 reads TGTGCCAGCAGCTTATTGTTTGGCACAGATACGCAGTATTTT. Complete variable domain (other parts from reference TRBV13 and TRBJ2-3): AAGVIQSPRHLIKEKRETATLKCYPIPRHDTVYWYQQGPGQDPQFLISFYEKMQSDKGSIPDRFSAQQFSDYHSELNMSSLELGDSALYFCASSLLFGTDTQYFGPGTRLTVL.

CDR3 protein: CASSPQGVYGYTF. The CDR3, as DNA: TGTGCCAGCAGCCCACAGGGGGTCTATGGCTACACCTTC. V is TRBV7-9 and J is TRBJ1-2; TRBD1 matches 8 bases. The germline V gene has CDR1 SEHNR and CDR2 FQNEAQ (reference sequence). This CDR3 contains 13 residues. The junction had 3 bases not matched to a gene; V was cut back by 5 bases and J by 4 bases.

CDR3 bases: TGTGCCATCAGAGCTCGGGACTCAGAGACCCAGTACTTC. This gives the protein CAIRARDSETQYF. V gene TRBV10-3 combines with J gene TRBJ2-5, with D possibly being TRBD2 (6 bases). Germline V gene sequence: CDR1 ENHRY, CDR2 SYGVKD. Trimming cost V 6 bases and J 4 bases, with 12 bases left between them. The CDR3 is made up of 13 amino acids.

This rearrangement joins TRBV27 to TRBJ2-1; 12 bases map to TRBD2. Germline V gene lookup returns CDR1 MNHEY and CDR2 SMNVEV (reference sequence). The CDR3 is made up of 17 amino acids. J lost 4 bases, V lost 3 bases, and 7 bases had no gene match. In DNA form, the CDR3 reads TGTGCCAGCAGTTTGAAACCGGGACTAGCGGGTTACAATGAGCAGTTCTTC. It is translated as CASSLKPGLAGYNEQFF.

The chain recombines TRBV11-2 with TRBJ1-2; D ambiguous. Trimming took off 1 base at V and 2 bases at J, with 8 bases between the two ends. CDR3 length: 14 residues. Germline loops: CDR1 SGHAT, CDR2 FQNNGV. CDR3 sequence: CASSLVFPNYGYTF. The DNA for the CDR3 is TGTGCCAGCAGCTTAGTCTTCCCGAACTATGGCTACACCTTC. Together with reference TRBV11-2 and TRBJ1-2, the CDR3 gives the full variable domain: EAGVAQSPRYKIIEKRQSVAFWCNPISGHATLYWYQQILGQGPKLLIQFQNNGVVDDSQLPKDRFSAERLKGVDSTLKIQPAKLEDSAVYLCASSLVFPNYGYTFGSGTRLTVV.

This clone showed up just a few times. This sequence joins TRBV28 and TRBJ1-2; 7 bases are a match to TRBD1. The V gene's germline CDR1 is MDHEN and CDR2 SYDVKM. This CDR3 has 13 residues. With V trimmed by 5 bases and J by 8 bases, 8 bases remained unmatched. The CDR3 DNA sequence: TGTGCCAGCAGTCTAGGACAGGAGGTCGGCTACACCTTC. Amino acids: CASSLGQEVGYTF.

V gene TRBV7-3 combines with J gene TRBJ2-3; TRBD2 matches 8 bases. CDR3 length: 15 residues. Trimming cost V 5 bases and J 4 bases; bases outside gene matches: 8. Germline assignment: CDR1 SGHTA and CDR2 FQGTGA. In DNA, the CDR3 is TGTGCCAGCAGCCGACTAGCGCTCTCTTCAGATACGCAGTATTTT. Encoded protein: CASSRLALSSDTQYF.

The chain has TRBV5-1 and TRBJ2-1; 10 bases match TRBD1. Germline assignment: CDR1 SGHRS and CDR2 YFSETQ. The CDR3 is 17 residues long. Unmatched junction bases numbered 8, after V lost 1 base and J lost 4 bases. CDR3 amino acids: CASSLNEPGQGYNEQFF. CDR3 DNA: TGCGCCAGCAGCTTGAACGAACCGGGACAGGGGTACAATGAGCAGTTCTTC.

The chain couples TRBV28 to TRBJ2-5; tentatively, D is TRBD1 (5 bases). CDR1 and CDR2 from the germline V gene are MDHEN and SYDVKM. CDR3 length: 13 residues. The V gene lost 2 bases and the J gene lost 5 bases, with 9 bases spanning the gap. This CDR3 reads CASSLGARETQYF. CDR3 in DNA: TGTGCCAGCAGTTTAGGGGCGAGGGAGACCCAGTACTTC.